Included here is one T cell receptor beta chain sequence, with context. What it binds is unknown. The CDR3 contains 15 residues. Germline-derived CDR1 and CDR2 are LNHDA and SQIVND (reference sequence). Trimming took 1 base from V and 6 from J; bases not matched to a gene: 7. Expressed TCRB transcripts were sequenced after all isolated RNA was converted to cDNA. Libraries were prepared by immunoSEQ multiplex PCR; TCRdb keeps only in-frame clonotypes and omits some of them. This table holds 65,000 to 100,000 clones, around 32% found once. The sample comes from a study of beta chain features in type 1 diabetes. Findings and limits, study-wide: Among patients with Type 1 diabetes, TCRB CDR3s were moderately but significantly shorter in every one of the four CD4+ subsets. The question of HLA type influencing TCRB rearrangement was one that remained unresolved here.

The specimen sequenced was stem cell memory CD4+ T cells from blood. This sequence joins TRBV19 and TRBJ2-7, with 9 bases lining up with TRBD2. The TCR was taken from a woman between 18 and 29 years old in good health. The DNA of the CDR3 is TGTGCCAGTAGTATAGTCGGGACTAGCCTCCTCGAGCAGTACTTC. This sequence encodes CASSIVGTSLLEQYF.